A single T cell receptor (beta chain) is shown here with its context. Antigen specificity is unknown. Investigators profiled TCR beta VDJ and CDR3 from genomic DNA template. TCRdb re-derived calls from the reads in MiXCR, one entry per CDR3 protein. The profile shows roughly 420,000 distinct CDR3 sequences, around 72% of them singletons. Trimming removed 1 base from V and 6 bases from J, with 10 bases in between. The CDR3 has 13 amino acids. The germline V gene has CDR1 SEHNR and CDR2 FQNEAQ (reference sequence). This entry comes from a study of CD8+CD57+ T cells in acquired aplastic anemia. Findings of the study overall: With respect to CD8+ Simpson's diversity, patients and controls did not differ significantly. Patients and controls were found to share twenty-nine CD8+ CDR3 sequences.

The sequenced material came from sorted CD4+, CD8+, or CD8+CD57+ T cells (not recorded which) from PBMCs. The rearrangement links TRBV7-9 to TRBJ2-7; D unresolved. This TCR derives from a human donor in good health, serving as a control. The CDR3 bases are TGTGCCAGCAGCTTAGACAGTCTGGGCGAGCAGTACTTC. Protein sequence: CASSLDSLGEQYF. Complete variable domain (other parts from reference TRBV7-9 and TRBJ2-7): DTGVSQNPRHKITKRGQNVTFRCDPISEHNRLYWYRQTLGQGPEFLTYFQNEAQLEKSRLLSDRFSAERPKGSFSTLEIQRTEQGDSAMYLCASSLDSLGEQYFGPGTRLTVT.